One sample yielded the 5 T cell receptor beta chains listed below, sequenced in a study of CD8 T cells in Susac syndrome. With random hexamers, reverse transcription was performed on about 0.5 to 1 ug of RNA. TCRdb recomputed calls from the immunoSEQ multiplex PCR reads with MiXCR, one row per CDR3 protein. This sample has a few hundred thousand distinct CDR3 sequences, with roughly 93% found just once. Sample: CD4+ T cells from PBMCs. Receptor source: a human donor with multiple sclerosis.

The sample holds one count of this clonotype. This chain uses TRBV9 with TRBJ2-1, with 7 bases fitting TRBD2. Germline CDR1 is SGDLS and CDR2 is YYNGEE. V lost 7 bases and J lost 6; bases outside the gene matches: 10. CDR3 length equals 14 residues. For the CDR3, the DNA is TGTGCCAGCGGACGGGGGGTCTCGAGCAATGAGCAGTTCTTC. Its translation: CASGRGVSSNEQFF.

About this clonotype itself: The junction and the germline gene differ at one end; a read error may be behind it. The CDR3 region is CASSLGQGNSGELFF. The CDR3 coding sequence is TGTGCTAGCAGCTTGGGACAGGGAAATAGCGGGGAGCTGTTTTTT. The gene calls are TRBV7-7 and TRBJ2-2, with 9 bases aligning to TRBD1. Germline V lookup: CDR1 SSHAT, CDR2 FNYEAQ (reference sequence). The CDR3 consists of 15 residues.

The chain has TRBV3-1 and TRBJ2-3; TRBD2 matches at 10 bases. J gave up 6 bases and V 3 bases, and 3 bases lay outside the gene matches. The CDR3 sequence is 14 residues long. The germline CDR1 and CDR2 sequences are LGHDT and YNNKEL (reference sequence). The CDR3 sequence is CASSQGTSADTQYF. The CDR3 nucleotides are TGTGCCAGCAGCCAGGGGACTAGCGCCGATACGCAGTATTTT.

This chain links TRBV6-5 with TRBJ2-1; the D is unclear. Germline V gene data show CDR1 as MNHEY and CDR2 as SVGAGI. The V end was cut by 4 bases, the J end by 10 bases, with 11 bases between. The length of the CDR3 is 12 residues. The CDR3 reads CASSLPGFEQFF. The CDR3 coding sequence is TGTGCCAGCAGTTTACCAGGATTCGAGCAGTTCTTC.

This clonotype was seen just once. The chain uses TRBV5-1 and TRBJ2-7; D gene uncertain. V lost 0 bases and J 0 bases, leaving 16 bases between the germline ends. Germline-derived CDR1 and CDR2 are SGHRS and YFSETQ. The CDR3 is 17 residues long. The CDR3 DNA reads TGCGCCAGCAGCTTGGCATCGTTTACAGACCGCTCCTACGAGCAGTACTTC. It yields the protein CASSLASFTDRSYEQYF.